A single sample gave rise to the 8 T cell receptor beta chains below, sequenced in a study of OX40 agonist ivuxolimab in advanced cancers. The protocol used for the library was the immunoSEQ multiplex PCR assay. This immuneACCESS table, as held by TCRdb, lists in-frame sequences with V and J called but not all clones. Of the missing ones, under half trace to an unresolved V gene in checked studies; the others have no known cause. This sample holds under 70,000 clones; more than 85% were observed only once. The ten largest clones capture more than 7.5% of the sample. This sample comprised CD4+ or CD8+ T cells sorted from blood, obtained in a trial of the OX40 agonist ivuxolimab. The receptors derive from an adult with an advanced solid tumor such as melanoma, head and neck, liver or kidney cancer.

This chain connects TRBV18 to TRBJ2-7, with 7 bases matching TRBD1. Germline V gene sequence: CDR1 KGHSH, CDR2 LQKENI. Trimming removed 5 bases from V and 0 bases from J; junction bases left unmatched: 4. CDR3 length: 14 residues. CDR3 bases: TGTGCCAGCTCAATGGGACAGACCTCCTACGAGCAGTACTTC. It encodes CASSMGQTSYEQYF.

The chain carries TRBV4-3 and TRBJ2-1; 7 bases line up with TRBD2. Looked up from germline, CDR1 is LGHNA and CDR2 is YSLEER. The CDR3 runs to 16 residues. J was trimmed by 6 bases and V by 1 base; bases with no gene match: 9. The CDR3 coding sequence is TGCGCCAGCAGCCAAGGGGGAGGGCCACCCTTCAATGAGCAGTTCTTC. It translates to CASSQGGGPPFNEQFF.

This rearrangement joins TRBV6-5 to TRBJ2-3; D may correspond to TRBD1 or TRBD2 (6 bases each). The V end was cut by 2 bases, the J end by 2 bases, with 11 bases between. Looked up from germline, CDR1 is MNHEY and CDR2 is SVGAGI. CDR3 length equals 15 residues. This CDR3 is CASSYEGEDTDTQYF. CDR3 coding DNA: TGTGCCAGCAGTTACGAGGGGGAGGACACAGATACGCAGTATTTT.

The table lists this clone with a few counts. The V gene is TRBV30, the J gene TRBJ1-1; D is ambiguous. Per germline, CDR1 GTSNPN and CDR2 SVGIG (reference sequence). Trimming shortened V by 2 bases and J by 7 bases, and 8 bases separated the two germline ends. CDR3 size: 11 residues. The CDR3 coding sequence is TGTGCCTGGAGTCCCCAGGTTGAAGCTTTCTTT. Translating gives CAWSPQVEAFF. The whole variable domain, remainder taken from reference TRBV30 and TRBJ1-1, is SQTIHQWPATLVQPVGSPLSLECTVEGTSNPNLYWYRQAAGRGLQLLFYSVGIGQISSEVPQNLSASRPQDRQFILSSKKLLLSDSGFYLCAWSPQVEAFFGQGTRLTVV.

This clone was seen just once. The chain couples TRBV19 to TRBJ2-7, with a weak D call TRBD1 (5 bases). Germline V gives CDR1 LNHDA, CDR2 SQIVND (reference sequence). The CDR3 contains 14 residues. Trimming pared 1 base from V and 3 bases from J, leaving 10 bases between. The CDR3 here is CASSIVGRDYEQYF. The CDR3, as DNA: TGTGCCAGTAGTATAGTAGGCAGGGACTACGAGCAGTACTTC. The variable domain in full, completed from reference TRBV19 and TRBJ2-7, reads DGGITQSPKYLFRKEGQNVTLSCEQNLNHDAMYWYRQDPGQGLRLIYYSQIVNDFQKGDIAEGYSVSREKKESFPLTVTSAQKNPTAFYLCASSIVGRDYEQYFGPGTRLTVT.

The chain recombines TRBV15 with TRBJ1-5; D remains unclear. Germline loops: CDR1 LNHNV, CDR2 YYDKDF (reference sequence). The CDR3 length is 13 residues. The V end lost 0 bases, the J end lost 11 bases, and 11 bases lay between the germline ends. The CDR3 here is CATSRDRQESQHF. CDR3 coding DNA: TGTGCCACCAGCAGAGATCGGCAGGAGTCCCAGCATTTT. The whole variable domain, remainder taken from reference TRBV15 and TRBJ1-5, is DAMVIQNPRYQVTQFGKPVTLSCSQTLNHNVMYWYQQKSSQAPKLLFHYYDKDFNNEADTPDNFQSRRPNTSFCFLDIRSPGLGDTAMYLCATSRDRQESQHFGDGTRLSIL.

The chain uses TRBV4-1 and TRBJ2-7; maybe TRBD1 (5 bases). Trimming stripped 1 base from V and 3 bases from J, with 10 bases between. The V gene's germline CDR1 is MGHRA and CDR2 YSYEKL. The CDR3 consists of 14 residues. In DNA form, the CDR3 reads TGCGCCAGCAGCCAAGTTGCAGGGAACTACGAGCAGTACTTC. It encodes CASSQVAGNYEQYF.

V is TRBV4-1 and J is TRBJ2-7; the D gene is possibly TRBD2 (5 bases). V was cut by 0 bases and J by 3 bases, with 9 bases left in between. Per the germline V gene, CDR1 is MGHRA and CDR2 is YSYEKL. The CDR3 extends over 14 amino acids. CDR3 amino acids: CASSQEEGSYEQYF. In DNA form, the CDR3 reads TGCGCCAGCAGCCAAGAGGAAGGGAGCTACGAGCAGTACTTC.